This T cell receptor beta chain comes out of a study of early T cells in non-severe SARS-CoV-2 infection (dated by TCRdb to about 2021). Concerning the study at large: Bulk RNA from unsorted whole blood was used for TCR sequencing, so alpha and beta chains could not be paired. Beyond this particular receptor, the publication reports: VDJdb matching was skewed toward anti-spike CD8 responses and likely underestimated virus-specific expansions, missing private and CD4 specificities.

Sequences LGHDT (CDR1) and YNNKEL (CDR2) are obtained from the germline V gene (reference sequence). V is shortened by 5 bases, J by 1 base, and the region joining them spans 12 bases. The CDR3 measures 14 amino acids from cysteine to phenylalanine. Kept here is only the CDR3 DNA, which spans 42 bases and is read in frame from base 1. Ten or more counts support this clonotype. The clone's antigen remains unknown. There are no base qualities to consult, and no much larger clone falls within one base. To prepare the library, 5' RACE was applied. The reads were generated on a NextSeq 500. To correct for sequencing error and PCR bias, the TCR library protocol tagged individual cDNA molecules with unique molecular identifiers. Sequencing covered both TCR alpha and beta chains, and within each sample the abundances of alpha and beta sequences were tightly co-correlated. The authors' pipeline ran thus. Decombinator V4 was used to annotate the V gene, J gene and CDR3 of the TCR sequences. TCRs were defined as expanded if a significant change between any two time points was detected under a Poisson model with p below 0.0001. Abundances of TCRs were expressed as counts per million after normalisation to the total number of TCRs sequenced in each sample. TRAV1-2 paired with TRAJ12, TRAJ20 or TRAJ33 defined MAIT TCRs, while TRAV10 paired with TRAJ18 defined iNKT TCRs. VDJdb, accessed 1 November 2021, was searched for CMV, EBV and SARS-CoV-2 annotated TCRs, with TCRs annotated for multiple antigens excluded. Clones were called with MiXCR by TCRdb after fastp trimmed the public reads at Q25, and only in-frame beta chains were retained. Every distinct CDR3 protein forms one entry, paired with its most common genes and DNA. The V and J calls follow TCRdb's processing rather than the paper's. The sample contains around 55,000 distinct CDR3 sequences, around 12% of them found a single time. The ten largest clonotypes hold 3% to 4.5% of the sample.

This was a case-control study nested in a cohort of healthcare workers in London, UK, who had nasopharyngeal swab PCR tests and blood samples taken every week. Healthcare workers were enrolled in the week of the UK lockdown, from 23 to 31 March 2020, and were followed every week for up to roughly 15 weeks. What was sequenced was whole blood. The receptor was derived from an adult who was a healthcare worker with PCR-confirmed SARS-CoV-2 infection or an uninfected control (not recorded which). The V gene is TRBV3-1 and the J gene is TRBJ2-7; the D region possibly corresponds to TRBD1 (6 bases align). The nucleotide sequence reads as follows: TGTGCCAGCAGCTCCCCAGGGGCGTCCTACGAGCAGTACTTC. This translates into CASSSPGASYEQYF.